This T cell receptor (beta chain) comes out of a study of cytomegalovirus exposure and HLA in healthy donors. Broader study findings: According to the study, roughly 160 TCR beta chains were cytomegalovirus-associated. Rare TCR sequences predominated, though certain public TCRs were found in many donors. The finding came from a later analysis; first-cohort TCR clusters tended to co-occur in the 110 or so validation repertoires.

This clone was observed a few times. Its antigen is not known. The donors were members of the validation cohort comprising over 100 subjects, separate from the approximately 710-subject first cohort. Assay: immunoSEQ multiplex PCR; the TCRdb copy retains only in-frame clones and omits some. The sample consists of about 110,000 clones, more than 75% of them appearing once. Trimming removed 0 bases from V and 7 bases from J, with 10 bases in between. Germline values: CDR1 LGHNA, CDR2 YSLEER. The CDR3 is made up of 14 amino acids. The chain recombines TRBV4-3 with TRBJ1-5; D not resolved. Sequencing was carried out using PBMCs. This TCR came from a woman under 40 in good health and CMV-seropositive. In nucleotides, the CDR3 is TGCGCCAGCAGCCAAGACCGGGGAGGGCAGCCCCAGCATTTT. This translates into CASSQDRGGQPQHF.